This T cell receptor (beta chain) derives from a study of vaccination and CD4 T cells after COVID-19 (dated by TCRdb to 2021 to 2024). In terms of the full investigation: Every convalescent patient had a positive nasal swab PCR test for SARS-CoV-2, with mild disease in eight to ten patients and severe disease in one. In more than eight COVID-19 convalescent patients and a handful of infection-naive healthy vaccine recipients, researchers compared the spike-specific CD4+ TCR repertoire from before mRNA vaccination with the repertoire from after. In the convalescent cohort there were six males and four females, among whom were two Hispanic individuals, seven Caucasians, two Asians and one multiracial person. Post-COVID blood samples from convalescent patients were collected a median of roughly 100 days after diagnosis, with a range of roughly 35 to 161 days. Control cultures received a CEFX viral epitope pool as the positive control, an HIV-1 Nef peptide pool as the negative control, or no peptide. Post-vaccine blood samples were taken a median of roughly 75 days after the second vaccine dose, with a range of roughly 13 to 250 days. Two doses of either the Pfizer-BioNTech BNT162b2 vaccine (n=8) or the Moderna mRNA-1273 vaccine (n=2) were administered to participants. For stimulating the cultures, overlapping spike peptide pools were used, derived from SARS-CoV-2 as well as from the common cold coronaviruses HCoV-NL63, HCoV-OC43 and HCoV-229E. Results and caveats for the whole study, not just this receptor: An increase in the median number of SARS-CoV-2-reactive clonotypes from roughly 20 after infection to some 38 after vaccination was observed, but the change was not found to be significant. In convalescent patients, a median around 89% of post-vaccine SARS-CoV-2-reactive clones were detected only after vaccination, suggesting vaccine-specific priming. Of the vaccine-specific clones in convalescent patients, 304 of 307, or nearly all, reacted only to SARS-CoV-2 spike and did not cross-react with common cold coronaviruses. The number of convalescent patients in the study was relatively small, and the study did not examine early timepoints following natural infection.

Worth noting for this clonotype: The antigen this receptor binds is unknown. Within one base of it there is no much larger clone, and no base qualities were kept.

The library was produced with PCR. At the Johns Hopkins FTIC core, DNA from the cultured CD4+ T cells underwent TCR sequencing with the Oncomine TCR Beta short-read assay. The QIAamp micro DNA kit was used to extract genomic DNA from the cultured CD4+ T cells. Oncomine TCR Beta libraries made from cultured CD4+ T cells were pooled using unique dual indexes and sequenced on an Illumina iSeq 100. Per the source publication's procedure: Non-productive sequences were removed, and CDR3s that did not start with C, did not end with F or W, or were shorter than 7 amino acids were discarded. Antigen-specific clonotypes were identified using the MANAFEST web application through comparison of peptide-stimulated wells with reference and other culture wells. To be called positive, a clone needed an FDR below 0.05, an odds ratio above 5, and a productive frequency above 0.1% in at least two of three replicate wells. Clonotypes that were significantly expanded in both SARS-CoV-2 spike wells and at least one common cold coronavirus spike condition were defined as cross-reactive. Similarity between CDR3 sequences was evaluated in R version 3.6.1 using Levenshtein distances (stringdist) and unrooted phylogenetic trees (ape). TCRdb redid the processing of the public reads, applying fastp at Q25 and MiXCR, and retained in-frame beta chains. Each CDR3 protein appears once, grouped with its most common genes and DNA. These V and J calls derive from TCRdb rather than the authors' analysis. Counted in this sample were 15,000 or so distinct CDR3 sequences; roughly three fifths of them appeared once. The ten largest make up more than 4.5% of the sample.

Sample treatment or condition, as interpreted from the label and publication: roughly 11-day PBMC culture with coronavirus spike peptide pools or control peptides (ViraFEST assay). The study used the ViraFEST assay, which expanded antigen-specific T cells with peptide pools and then identified expanded clonotypes by TCR sequencing. Positive SARS-CoV-2 PCR tests in the convalescent patients dated from March to December 2020, before Alpha, Beta and Delta variants emerged in the United States. PBMCs were cultured at two million per well in IMDM supplemented with approximately 5.4% human AB serum and around 10 IU/ml IL-2, with approximately 9.2 ug/ml peptide pools added. On days 3 and 7, half of the culture medium was replaced with fresh IL-2-containing medium. Once the cells had been in culture for around nine days, the EasySep CD4+ T cell isolation kit was used to isolate CD4+ T cells by negative selection. Ficoll-Paque Plus gradient centrifugation was used to isolate PBMCs from whole blood, and the isolated PBMCs were then either used fresh or cryopreserved at -140C. Culture conditions were generally each tested in triplicate wells.

Including cysteine and phenylalanine, the CDR3 has 14 amino acids. Of the read, only the CDR3 DNA is kept; its 42 bases are in frame from base 1. The V end gives up 5 bases and the J end 8 bases, leaving 11 bases in the junction not matched to a gene. The germline V gene provides CDR1 MNHEY and CDR2 SVGEGT. The chain uses TRBV6-2 or TRBV6-3 and TRBJ1-2; the junction holds 7 bases that match TRBD1. This TCR came from a human donor who had recovered from COVID-19. Sequenced here: CD4+ T cells from blood, cultured in vitro, sampled after SARS-CoV-2 vaccination. CDR3 protein: CASSQFDRVEGYTF. The nucleotide sequence reads as follows: TGTGCCAGCAGTCAATTTGACAGGGTCGAAGGCTACACCTTC.